This T cell receptor beta chain is from a study of identifying expanded T cells in peripheral blood. A remark on this clone: Its target is unknown.

V lost 5 bases and J lost 0; bases outside the gene matches: 7. Germline loops: CDR1 SGHTA, CDR2 FQGNSA. CDR3 length: 16 amino acids. Study-level findings and limits: Differentially abundant clones: roughly 1.3 between replicates, just under 17 at approximately 13 days, around 20 at four. Variance in clone template counts between approximately two-week samples significantly increased with total template count across all healthy donors.

Healthy donors had no documented immune events, such as infections, while sampled. The data were produced by immunoSEQ multiplex PCR, yet TCRdb's version contains in-frame clones alone and is incomplete. The sample consists of 100,000 or so clones, approximately 88% of them appearing once. Sequencing was carried out using blood. V and J are TRBV7-2 and TRBJ2-3; 8 bases line up with TRBD2. The receptor comes from a person aged 18 to 75 in good health. CDR3 loop: CASSGSSGSSTDTQYF. CDR3 sequence (DNA): TGTGCCAGCAGCGGGTCTAGCGGGTCTAGCACAGATACGCAGTATTTT.